The 13 T cell receptor beta chains presented below share a single source sample, sequenced in a study of T-cell memory formation after mild COVID-19. TCRdb re-analysed the 5' RACE reads in MiXCR, keeping a single row per CDR3 protein. The sample holds over 300,000 distinct CDR3 sequences, less than 25% seen once. The specimen was PBMCs or a T cell subset sorted from them (not recorded which). The receptors were gathered from a man between 18 and 35 years old who had mild COVID-19 (a few samples of this study predate the infection). Cell type and time point are not known.

This clonotype was detected only a few times. The chain is built from TRBV6-2 or TRBV6-3 and TRBJ2-2; 9 nucleotides agree with TRBD2. Trimming removed 6 bases from V and 9 bases from J; junction bases left unmatched: 11. The CDR3 sequence is 15 residues long. Germline V gene data show CDR1 as MNHEY and CDR2 as SVGEGT. The CDR3 nucleotides read TGTGCCAGCAGCCCCGGGGTAGCGGGGGCCCGGGAGCTGTTTTTT. Protein: CASSPGVAGARELFF.

V usage is TRBV7-2 and J usage is TRBJ2-7, with D possibly matching TRBD2 (5 bases). V was trimmed by 1 base and J by 2 bases, leaving 12 bases between them. This CDR3 is built from 15 residues. Germline V gene lookup returns CDR1 SGHTA and CDR2 FQGNSA. The CDR3, as DNA: TGTGCCAGCAGCTTAGGCGGGCCCCCTGCCTACGAGCAGTACTTC. Translation gives CASSLGGPPAYEQYF.

There are a few counts of this clonotype. This rearrangement joins TRBV20-1 to TRBJ2-5, with TRBD2 as a possible D gene (5 bases). Germline values: CDR1 DFQATT, CDR2 SNEGSKA (reference sequence). Trimming took 1 base from V and 2 from J, leaving 11 bases between them. The length of the CDR3 is 14 residues. The CDR3 protein is CSARGLAKQETQYF. The CDR3 DNA is TGCAGTGCTAGAGGTCTAGCAAAACAAGAGACCCAGTACTTC.

The chain recombines TRBV6-6 with TRBJ1-2; 10 bases match TRBD1. CDR3 length: 14 residues. V lost 3 bases, J lost 8 bases, and 6 bases stayed unmatched. Germline V gene sequence: CDR1 MNHNY, CDR2 SVGAGI (reference sequence). This chain's CDR3 is CASSYSGTGEGYTF. CDR3 nucleotides: TGTGCCAGCAGTTATTCTGGGACAGGGGAAGGCTACACCTTC.

This clonotype appeared many times. The chain employs TRBV6-2 or TRBV6-3 and TRBJ2-1; unclear D gene. The CDR3 runs to 15 residues. The germline gives CDR1 MNHEY, CDR2 SVGEGT. Deletions cut 0 bases from V and 7 bases from J, with 13 bases between. The CDR3 sequence is CASSYSTPPRNEQFF. DNA for the CDR3: TGTGCCAGCAGTTACTCGACCCCCCCTCGGAATGAGCAGTTCTTC.

In this sample, this clonotype turned up a few times. The chain carries TRBV4-3 and TRBJ2-1; tentatively, D is TRBD1 or TRBD2 (5 bases each). The CDR3 has 16 amino acids. The ends were cut back, 0 bases at V and 6 bases at J, with 15 bases in the middle. The V gene's germline CDR1 is LGHNA and CDR2 YSLEER. The DNA for the CDR3 is TGCGCCAGCAGCCAAGACCGGGGCGCGATGTCCAATGAGCAGTTCTTC. It codes for CASSQDRGAMSNEQFF.

This clonotype was counted between two and nine times. The rearrangement uses TRBV4-3 and TRBJ1-1, with a weak D call TRBD1 (5 bases). This CDR3 spans 15 amino acids. V was pared by 0 bases and J by 4 bases, with 12 bases between. CDR1 is LGHNA and CDR2 is YSLEER in the germline V gene. The DNA for the CDR3 is TGCGCCAGCAGCCAAGATCGACAGCACGGCACTGAAGCTTTCTTT. As protein: CASSQDRQHGTEAFF.

This clonotype occurred a few times. This chain uses TRBV5-1 with TRBJ2-1; no clear D gene. The CDR3 totals 12 residues. The V end was cut by 0 bases, the J end by 8 bases, with 6 bases between. Germline assignment: CDR1 SGHRS and CDR2 YFSETQ. The CDR3 nucleotides read TGCGCCAGCAGCTTGGCCATAGATGAGCAGTTCTTC. Amino acid sequence: CASSLAIDEQFF.

This clonotype was seen a handful of times. The J gene is TRBJ1-2, the V gene TRBV20-1, with 8 bases matching TRBD1. CDR1 is DFQATT, CDR2 SNEGSKA, per germline (reference sequence). The CDR3 runs 12 residues. Trimming removed 8 bases from V and 6 bases from J; junction bases left unmatched: 8. The CDR3 region is CSPGQGRDGYTF. DNA of the CDR3: TGCAGTCCTGGACAGGGAAGAGATGGCTACACCTTC.

The genes are TRBV11-2 and TRBJ2-7, with 7 nucleotides matching TRBD2. Germline assignment: CDR1 SGHAT and CDR2 FQNNGV. J was trimmed by 3 bases and V by 1 base; bases with no gene match: 6. The CDR3 contains 15 residues. The CDR3 protein is CASSLGGGSSYEQYV. The CDR3 DNA sequence: TGTGCCAGCAGCTTAGGGGGGGGTAGCAGCTACGAGCAGTACGTC.

This clonotype was counted a few times. The chain links TRBV28 to TRBJ2-7; D remains unclear. Germline lookup yields CDR1 MDHEN and CDR2 SYDVKM. The CDR3 has 14 amino acids. V lost 6 bases and J 0 bases, leaving 12 bases between the germline ends. The CDR3 protein is CASSPESSSYEQYV. For the CDR3, the DNA is TGTGCCAGCAGCCCGGAATCCTCCTCCTACGAGCAGTACGTC.

The chain links TRBV27 to TRBJ2-3; D gene ambiguous. Germline CDR1 and CDR2: MNHEY and SMNVEV (reference sequence). Trimming stripped 1 base from V and 6 bases from J, with 11 bases between. The CDR3 runs 14 residues. The CDR3, as DNA: TGTGCCAGCAGTTTATTCGGAGAAAGTGATACGCAGTATTTT. This sequence encodes CASSLFGESDTQYF.

This clonotype was counted ten times or more. The J gene is TRBJ1-2, the V gene TRBV4-2; 10 bases are shared with TRBD1. The germline gives CDR1 LGHNA, CDR2 YNFKEQ. Trimming cost V 4 bases and J 8 bases; bases outside gene matches: 7. This CDR3 spans 14 amino acids. Here the CDR3 DNA reads TGTGCCAGCAGCCGAGAAGGGACAGGGGACGGCTACACCTTC. Translation gives CASSREGTGDGYTF.